Listed here are 31 T cell receptor beta chains from one sample, sequenced in a study of T cells in localized non-small cell lung cancer. Generated by immunoSEQ multiplex PCR, the TCRdb table keeps only in-frame clones and is missing some. The data contain thousands of clones, less than 30% of them singletons. Source: lung tumor tissue, taken before any cancer treatment. Receptors were obtained from a man between 40 and 70 years old with stage I lung adenocarcinoma.

The chain carries TRBV5-1 and TRBJ2-7; 11 nucleotides match TRBD2. CDR1 and CDR2 (germline): SGHRS, YFSETQ. This CDR3 spans 16 amino acids. V shed 2 bases and J 4 bases; nucleotides not matched to a gene: 8. The CDR3 reads CASSFDPGLAEYEQYF. The CDR3 nucleotides read TGCGCCAGCAGCTTTGATCCGGGACTAGCGGAATACGAGCAGTACTTC.

V is TRBV25-1 and J is TRBJ2-5, with 11 bases identical to TRBD2. The CDR3 has 16 amino acids. In germline, CDR1 is MGHDK, CDR2 SYGVNS. Losses at the gene ends were 3 bases for V and 5 bases for J; bases not matched to a gene: 8. This chain's CDR3 is CASSDLAGGPGETQYF. The CDR3 nucleotides read TGTGCCAGCAGTGACTTAGCGGGAGGGCCCGGGGAGACCCAGTACTTC.

The chain couples TRBV15 to TRBJ2-3; a possible D gene is TRBD1 (6 bases). The CDR3 length is 17 residues. Germline lookup yields CDR1 LNHNV and CDR2 YYDKDF (reference sequence). V was clipped by 1 base and J by 0 bases, with 14 bases between them. The CDR3 DNA follows: TGTGCCACCAGCAGAGTCTTCGACAGGTCTAGCACAGATACGCAGTATTTT. Translation: CATSRVFDRSSTDTQYF.

This chain connects TRBV30 to TRBJ2-5; TRBD2 matches 9 bases. The V and J ends lost 0 bases and 7 bases, in that order; junction bases with no gene match: 6. Germline-derived CDR1 and CDR2 are GTSNPN and SVGIG (reference sequence). The CDR3 runs 14 residues. The CDR3 nucleotides read TGTGCCTGGAGTGTAGCTAGCGGGGTGGTGACCCAGTACTTC. This encodes CAWSVASGVVTQYF.

V and J are TRBV19 and TRBJ1-5; 7 nucleotides match TRBD1. The CDR3 totals 14 residues. Per the germline V gene, CDR1 is LNHDA and CDR2 is SQIVND (reference sequence). Losses at the gene ends were 3 bases for V and 6 bases for J; bases not matched to a gene: 5. The DNA for the CDR3 is TGTGCCAGTAGTATTACAGGGGAGGCTCAGCCCCAGCATTTT. Its protein is CASSITGEAQPQHF.

This clone was counted only a few times. The rearrangement uses TRBV6-8 and TRBJ1-1; D may be TRBD1 (6 bases). V was shortened by 2 bases and J by 8 bases, with 21 bases between the two germline ends. CDR1 is MNHGY, CDR2 SAAAGT, per germline. The CDR3 contains 16 residues. The CDR3 DNA is TGTGCCAGCAGTTACACTCCGGGGGGCCTGAACTTGGAAGCTTTCTTT. This encodes CASSYTPGGLNLEAFF.

This clone was recorded a few times. V gene TRBV6-8 combines with J gene TRBJ1-1, with 9 bases lining up with TRBD1. The CDR3 length is 15 residues. Germline CDR1 and CDR2: MNHGY and SAAAGT. V was clipped by 3 bases and J by 9 bases; unmatched bases: 11. CDR3 region: CASSYGLRGTGKAFF. In DNA, the CDR3 is TGTGCCAGCAGTTATGGCCTCAGGGGGACAGGGAAAGCTTTCTTT.

The chain is built from TRBV9 and TRBJ1-2; D is ambiguous. CDR1 SGDLS and CDR2 YYNGEE come from the germline V gene. The CDR3 runs to 15 residues. The germline V and J ends were trimmed by 4 bases and 0 bases, with 13 bases remaining between them. CDR3 bases: TGTGCCAGCAGCCCCCGTGAGCGTCCTAACTATGGCTACACCTTC. As protein: CASSPRERPNYGYTF.

J is TRBJ2-7 and V is TRBV11-3; TRBD2 matches at 15 bases. The CDR3 is 17 residues long. V lost 5 bases, J lost 0 bases, and 5 bases stayed unmatched. Germline lookup yields CDR1 SGHNT and CDR2 YENEEA. In DNA, the CDR3 is TGTGCCAGCAGCCCGGGACTAGCGGGAGGCCTCTCCTACGAGCAGTACGTC. It encodes CASSPGLAGGLSYEQYV.

CDR3 in amino acids: CASSEPYNEQFF. The CDR3, as DNA: TGTGCCAGCAGTGAACCCTACAATGAGCAGTTCTTC. The gene calls are TRBV25-1 and TRBJ2-1, with D unclear. V was trimmed by 2 bases and J by 2 bases, leaving 1 base between them. This CDR3 comprises 12 residues. Germline V CDR1 and CDR2: MGHDK, SYGVNS.

The chain uses TRBV4-1 and TRBJ2-2; D might be TRBD2 (6 bases). Germline CDR1 MGHRA, CDR2 YSYEKL. Between the trimmed V and J ends, which lost 0 bases and 0 bases, there was a span of 14 bases. This CDR3 comprises 18 residues. The CDR3 DNA is TGCGCCAGCAGCCAAGATAGCTATGGGGGGACGAACACCGGGGAGCTGTTTTTT. It codes for CASSQDSYGGTNTGELFF.

This clone was counted between two and nine times. V and J are TRBV11-3 and TRBJ2-1, with TRBD2 matching 7 bases. The CDR3 is 16 amino acids. V was clipped by 3 bases and J by 7 bases; unmatched bases: 12. Germline CDR1 is SGHNT and CDR2 is YENEEA. CDR3 nucleotide sequence: TGTGCCAGCAGCTTTTGGAGGGAGGGCCCCAGGAATGAGCAGTTCTTC. As protein: CASSFWREGPRNEQFF.

This clone was observed a few times. The CDR3 protein is CASSYSRGILYEQYF. CDR3 nucleotide sequence: TGTGCCAGCAGTTACTCCAGGGGCATCCTCTACGAGCAGTACTTC. The rearrangement links TRBV6-8 to TRBJ2-7; weak D call: TRBD1 (6 bases). The CDR3 is 15 amino acids. The V and J ends lost 0 bases and 3 bases respectively, with 12 bases between them. Per the germline V gene, CDR1 is MNHGY and CDR2 is SAAAGT.

This clone has only a few counts. CDR3 protein: CSGSDRGRGAKNIQYF. The DNA of the CDR3 is TGCAGCGGGTCGGACAGGGGAAGAGGGGCCAAAAACATTCAGTACTTC. V gene TRBV29-1 combines with J gene TRBJ2-4, with TRBD1 identical over 9 bases. This CDR3 has 16 amino acids. Germline loops: CDR1 SQVTM, CDR2 ANQGSEA. V trimming: 7 bases; J trimming: 1 base; junction bases outside the gene matches: 11.

This clone was seen only a few times. This chain joins TRBV5-1 and TRBJ2-3; D is perhaps TRBD2 (6 bases). Germline lookup yields CDR1 SGHRS and CDR2 YFSETQ. The CDR3 is made up of 14 amino acids. Trimming left V 6 bases short and J 1 base short, with 12 bases between. The CDR3: CASMEGGGTDTQYF. CDR3 DNA sequence: TGCGCCAGCATGGAGGGTGGAGGCACAGATACGCAGTATTTT.

This clone came up a few times. CDR3 sequence reads: CASSLVTGRGLQETQYF. The CDR3 DNA sequence: TGTGCCAGCAGCTTGGTCACAGGCAGGGGGCTCCAAGAGACCCAGTACTTC. V is TRBV11-3 and J is TRBJ2-5; 8 positions match TRBD1. The trim removed 3 bases at V and 1 base at J, leaving 10 bases unmatched. This CDR3 contains 17 residues. Per the germline V gene, CDR1 is SGHNT and CDR2 is YENEEA.

By frequency in the sample, this clone is medium-sized. A junction boundary mismatches the germline segment, possibly from a read error. V usage is TRBV6-8 and J usage is TRBJ1-3, with D tentatively TRBD1 (6 bases). Per the germline V gene, CDR1 is MNHGY and CDR2 is SAAAGT. This CDR3 is built from 18 residues. This CDR3 is CASRRRAGDWVSGDTIYF. As DNA, the CDR3 is TGTGCCAGCAGGAGACGGGCAGGGGATTGGGTTAGTGGAGACACCATATATTTT.

This chain connects TRBV11-3 to TRBJ2-1; D gene uncertain. The ends were cut back, 0 bases at V and 2 bases at J, with 5 bases in the middle. The CDR3 runs to 14 residues. Per germline, CDR1 SGHNT and CDR2 YENEEA. DNA of the CDR3: TGTGCCAGCAGCTTAGAGGGCACCTACAATGAGCAGTTCTTC. It encodes CASSLEGTYNEQFF.

The gene calls are TRBV19 and TRBJ2-1; D is possibly TRBD2 (6 bases). Trimming took 3 bases from V and 3 from J, leaving 21 bases between them. CDR1 and CDR2 (germline): LNHDA, SQIVND (reference sequence). This CDR3 spans 18 amino acids. In DNA, the CDR3 is TGTGCCAGTAGTATTTCTGGGGGGTGGCGGGCGAGCTACAATGAGCAGTTCTTC. Translating gives CASSISGGWRASYNEQFF.

This chain links TRBV18 with TRBJ1-2, with D possibly TRBD1 on 5 matching bases. Looked up from germline, CDR1 is KGHSH and CDR2 is LQKENI. V was cut by 1 base and J by 0 bases, with 9 bases left in between. This CDR3 is 15 amino acids long. The CDR3 here is CASSPRQNPNYGYTF. The CDR3 DNA is TGTGCCAGCTCACCACGACAGAACCCTAACTATGGCTACACCTTC.

The chain is built from TRBV6-8 and TRBJ1-4; 8 positions agree with TRBD1. Germline V gene data show CDR1 as MNHGY and CDR2 as SAAAGT. With 4 bases clipped from V and 4 bases from J, the junction kept 8 bases outside the gene matches. The CDR3 contains 16 residues. The CDR3 loop is CASSLTQGAVNEKLFF. CDR3 DNA sequence: TGTGCCAGCAGTTTAACTCAGGGGGCGGTTAATGAAAAACTGTTTTTT.

By frequency in the sample, this clone is medium-sized. CDR3 bases: TGTGCCAGCAGCGTAAGTGTGGGAAGATCCTACAATGAGCAGTTCTTC. The encoded protein is CASSVSVGRSYNEQFF. The rearrangement links TRBV9 to TRBJ2-1; D is undetermined. The ends were cut back, 1 base at V and 1 base at J, with 12 bases in the middle. Germline CDR1 and CDR2: SGDLS and YYNGEE. There are 16 residues in the CDR3.

V usage is TRBV30 and J usage is TRBJ2-3, with TRBD2 matching 7 bases. V shed 0 bases, J shed 4 bases, and the junction held 13 bases outside the gene matches. The germline gives CDR1 GTSNPN, CDR2 SVGIG (reference sequence). The CDR3 runs to 17 residues. The CDR3 nucleotides read TGTGCCTGGAGTGTACTGGTAGGCGGGAGAAGCGCAGATACGCAGTATTTT. This sequence encodes CAWSVLVGGRSADTQYF. Full variable domain (rest looked up from reference TRBV30 and TRBJ2-3): SQTIHQWPATLVQPVGSPLSLECTVEGTSNPNLYWYRQAAGRGLQLLFYSVGIGQISSEVPQNLSASRPQDRQFILSSKKLLLSDSGFYLCAWSVLVGGRSADTQYFGPGTRLTVL.

This clone was counted a few times. V gene TRBV6-8 combines with J gene TRBJ2-1, with D unresolved. The V gene's germline CDR1 is MNHGY and CDR2 SAAAGT. CDR3 size: 16 residues. V was pared by 0 bases and J by 0 bases, with 9 bases between. CDR3 nucleotides: TGTGCCAGCAGTTACTCGACCAGAAACTCCTACAATGAGCAGTTCTTC. This translates into CASSYSTRNSYNEQFF.

By share, this clone ranks as medium-sized (0.01 to 0.1%). The V and J genes are TRBV6-8 and TRBJ2-1; TRBD2 agrees at 13 bases. CDR1 MNHGY and CDR2 SAAAGT come from the germline V gene. V shed 5 bases and J 7 bases; nucleotides not matched to a gene: 5. The CDR3 runs 15 residues. The CDR3: CASSRLAGGRNEQFF. The CDR3 coding sequence is TGTGCCAGCAGTAGACTAGCGGGAGGTCGGAATGAGCAGTTCTTC.

In this sample, this clone turned up a few times. The chain employs TRBV29-1 and TRBJ1-5, with D maybe TRBD1 (5 bases). Germline assignment: CDR1 SQVTM and CDR2 ANQGSEA. There are 14 residues in the CDR3. Trimming took off 6 bases at V and 4 bases at J, with 16 bases between the two ends. The CDR3 coding sequence is TGCAGCGTGGCCACCGGGACCGGTAATCAGCCCCAGCATTTT. This translates into CSVATGTGNQPQHF.

The chain joins TRBV4-1 to TRBJ1-5, with no clear D. V gave up 1 base and J gave up 6 bases, with 4 bases separating them. This CDR3 has 12 amino acids. Germline V gene data show CDR1 as MGHRA and CDR2 as YSYEKL. CDR3 loop: CASSQVGQPQHF. The CDR3 DNA follows: TGCGCCAGCAGCCAAGTCGGTCAGCCCCAGCATTTT.

This clone was found a few times. This chain joins TRBV19 and TRBJ1-5; maybe TRBD1 (5 bases). The V gene's germline CDR1 is LNHDA and CDR2 SQIVND (reference sequence). CDR3 length: 14 amino acids. Deletions cut 7 bases from V and 3 bases from J, with 13 bases between. The CDR3 nucleotides are TGTGCCAGTACCCAGGGCAGGCTCAATCAGCCCCAGCATTTT. Its translation is CASTQGRLNQPQHF.

The chain has TRBV5-1 and TRBJ2-2; 8 positions match TRBD1. Germline V gene data show CDR1 as SGHRS and CDR2 as YFSETQ. V shed 7 bases and J 0 bases; nucleotides not matched to a gene: 5. The CDR3 runs 15 residues. CDR3 nucleotides: TGCGCCAGCGACAGGGGACCGCCGAACACCGGGGAGCTGTTTTTT. Encoded protein: CASDRGPPNTGELFF.

This clone counts as medium-sized. The chain links TRBV9 to TRBJ2-2; TRBD1 or TRBD2 may be the D gene (6 bases each). Per the germline V gene, CDR1 is SGDLS and CDR2 is YYNGEE. This CDR3 spans 18 amino acids. V lost 4 bases to trimming and J lost 4 bases, with 23 bases between them. CDR3 DNA: TGTGCCAGCAGCCCACGGGGATGGGGGGCTTCGGGCACCGGGGAGCTGTTTTTT. The encoded protein is CASSPRGWGASGTGELFF.

V usage is TRBV30 and J usage is TRBJ2-1; no firm D call. CDR3 size: 13 residues. The V end was cut by 5 bases, the J end by 7 bases, with 15 bases between. CDR1 and CDR2 from the germline V gene are GTSNPN and SVGIG (reference sequence). CDR3 nucleotide sequence: TGTGCCTGGTCTCTCCGGGCCCCGAATGAGCAGTTCTTC. Encoded protein: CAWSLRAPNEQFF.